By its share, the clone carrying this T cell receptor (beta chain) is medium-sized. The entry originates in a study of blood T cell repertoires in COVID-19. About the study: Sites in the United States, Italy and Spain provided acute and convalescent COVID-19 samples.

Authors' data handling: Reference gene primer amplification yielded estimated nucleated cell counts. Some clones are missing from TCRdb's copy, which holds only in-frame ones; the method was immunoSEQ multiplex PCR. The V and J calls and clone size are taken from that table; D and trimming were inferred from the DNA. Found here are more than 65,000 clones, about 70% of them singletons; the top ten hold less than 40%. The CDR3 has 16 residues. Looked up from germline, CDR1 is SGHNT and CDR2 is YENEEA. With 5 bases clipped from V and 4 bases from J, the junction kept 13 bases outside the gene matches. The receptor's source is a woman in her seventies with acute or convalescent COVID-19. This chain links TRBV11-3 with TRBJ1-2; 7 bases match TRBD1. Sequenced input: peripheral blood. For the CDR3, the DNA is TGTGCCAGCAGCCCATCCACCCGACAGGGAAGCTATGGCTACACCTTC. Encoded protein: CASSPSTRQGSYGYTF.